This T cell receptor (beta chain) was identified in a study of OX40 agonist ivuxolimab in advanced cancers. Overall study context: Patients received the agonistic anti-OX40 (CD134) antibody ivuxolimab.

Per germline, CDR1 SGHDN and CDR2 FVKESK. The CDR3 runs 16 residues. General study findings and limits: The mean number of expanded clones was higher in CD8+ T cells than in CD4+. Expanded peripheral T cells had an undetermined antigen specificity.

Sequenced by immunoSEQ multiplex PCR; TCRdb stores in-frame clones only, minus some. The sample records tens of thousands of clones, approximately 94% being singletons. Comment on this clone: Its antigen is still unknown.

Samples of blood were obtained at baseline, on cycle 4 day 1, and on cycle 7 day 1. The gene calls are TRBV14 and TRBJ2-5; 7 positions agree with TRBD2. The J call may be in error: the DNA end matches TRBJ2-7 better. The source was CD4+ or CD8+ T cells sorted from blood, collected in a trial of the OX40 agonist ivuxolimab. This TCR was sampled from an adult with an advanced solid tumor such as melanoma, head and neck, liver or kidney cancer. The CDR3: CASSQGSGVSTYEQYF. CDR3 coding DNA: TGTGCCAGCAGCCAAGGAAGCGGGGTTTCTACTTACGAGCAGTACTTC.